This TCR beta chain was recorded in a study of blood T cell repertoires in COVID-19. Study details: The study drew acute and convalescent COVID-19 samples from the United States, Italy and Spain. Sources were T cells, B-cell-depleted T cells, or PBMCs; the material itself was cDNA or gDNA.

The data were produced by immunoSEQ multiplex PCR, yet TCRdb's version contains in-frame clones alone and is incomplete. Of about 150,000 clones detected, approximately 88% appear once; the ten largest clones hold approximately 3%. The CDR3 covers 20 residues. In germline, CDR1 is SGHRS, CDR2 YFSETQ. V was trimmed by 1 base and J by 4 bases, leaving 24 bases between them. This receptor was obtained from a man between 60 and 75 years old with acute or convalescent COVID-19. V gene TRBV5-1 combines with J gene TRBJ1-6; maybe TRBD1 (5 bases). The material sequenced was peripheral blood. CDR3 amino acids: CASSLSGVTTASMYNSPLHF. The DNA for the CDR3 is TGCGCCAGCAGCTTGTCTGGGGTGACGACAGCGTCAATGTATAATTCACCCCTCCACTTT.